Described below is a single T cell receptor (beta chain) sequence and its context. This sample stems from a study of blood T cell repertoires in COVID-19. Across the study: Samples taken during acute and convalescent COVID-19 were collected in the United States, Italy and Spain. Sources were T cells, B-cell-depleted T cells, or PBMCs; the material itself was cDNA or gDNA.

V was shortened by 7 bases and J by 16 bases, with 25 bases between the two germline ends. Germline V gene data show CDR1 as MNHEY and CDR2 as SVGAGI. The CDR3 sequence is 14 residues long. Per the study methods: Reference gene primer amplification in the assay estimated nucleated cell counts. The assay was immunoSEQ multiplex PCR, and TCRdb's table has in-frame clones only and misses some. The DNA was the basis for D and trimming; V, J and clone size are from that table. This table holds around 320,000 clones, 65% to 90% found once. V is TRBV6-5 and J is TRBJ1-4; D might be TRBD1 (6 bases). Material for sequencing was peripheral blood. The clonotype comes from a human donor in a cohort sampled during active COVID-19. The CDR3 region has the DNA TGTGCCAGCATCAAAATGGGGGGGCAGGTTAAATGGTTTTTT. It is translated as CASIKMGGQVKWFF.